This T cell receptor (beta chain) originates from a study of breast tumors, draining lymph nodes, adjacent tissues. About this clonotype: The antigen is undetermined.

CDR1 and CDR2 (germline): SGHAT, FQNNGV. There are 18 residues in the CDR3. V gave up 1 base and J gave up 5 bases; unmatched junction bases: 11. Axillary draining lymph nodes of breast cancer patients supplied the node samples. Study findings and constraints: The data were judged consistent with most tumor T cells coming from lymph node and expanding in tumor. Data only fit, rather than demonstrated, lymph node origin of most tumor T cells. Compared with basal-like, luminal-like tumors shared significantly more repertoire with nontumor tissue. Tumors had less TCR diversity than lymph nodes, more than nontumor tissue.

TCRdb redid the calling of the multiplex PCR reads with MiXCR, one entry per CDR3 protein. The sample records 250,000 or so distinct CDR3 sequences, around 31% being singletons. The V gene is TRBV11-2, the J gene TRBJ2-4, with 10 bases that match TRBD2. Sequencing was done on a sample of axillary lymph node tissue. This receptor was obtained from a female donor with breast cancer. Some clones in this sample may be carry-over from other donors' samples. CDR3 coding DNA: TGTGCCAGCAGCTTAGGCGTCCAACTAGCGGGGAAGCAAAACATTCAGTACTTC. The encoded protein is CASSLGVQLAGKQNIQYF.